The 10 T cell receptor beta chains listed next were all sequenced from one sample in a study of T cell responses to AZD1222 COVID-19 vaccine. Profiled with immunoSEQ multiplex PCR; TCRdb holds only in-frame clones, not every one. The sample shows just under 80,000 clones, roughly 90% of them seen only once. The starting material was peripheral blood, obtained 28 days after the second AZD1222 dose. The receptors originated from an adult who received the AZD1222 COVID-19 vaccine.

The chain employs TRBV7-2 and TRBJ2-5; 9 bases are shared with TRBD1. CDR3 length: 15 residues. The V and J ends lost 5 bases and 5 bases, in that order; junction bases with no gene match: 9. CDR1 and CDR2 (germline): SGHTA, FQGNSA. The CDR3 sequence: CASSLMTGGWETQYF. The CDR3 nucleotides are TGTGCCAGCAGCCTTATGACAGGGGGGTGGGAGACCCAGTACTTC.

The chain carries TRBV7-6 and TRBJ2-1, with D uncertain. CDR3 length: 15 amino acids. Trimming left V 1 base short and J 7 bases short, with 14 bases between. Per the germline V gene, CDR1 is SGHVS and CDR2 is FNYEAQ. CDR3 sequence (DNA): TGTGCCAGCAGCTTAGATTTAGGGCCAGCGAATGAGCAGTTCTTC. It specifies CASSLDLGPANEQFF.

This chain uses TRBV27 with TRBJ2-7, with 10 bases fitting TRBD1. The germline gives CDR1 MNHEY, CDR2 SMNVEV (reference sequence). CDR3 size: 16 residues. The ends lost 1 base at V and 1 base at J; junction bases unmatched: 4. The chain's CDR3 is CASSLYGTGVSYEQYF. The DNA of the CDR3 is TGTGCCAGCAGTTTATATGGGACAGGGGTATCCTACGAGCAGTACTTC.

This clone occurred once. The CDR3 reads CASSPSGTGGNSPLHF. CDR3 DNA sequence: TGTGCCAGCTCACCCTCCGGGACAGGGGGAAATTCACCCCTCCACTTT. The chain uses TRBV18 and TRBJ1-6, with TRBD1 matching over 11 bases. Germline loops: CDR1 KGHSH, CDR2 LQKENI. The CDR3 has 16 residues. J lost 7 bases, V lost 3 bases, and 5 bases had no gene match.

This sequence joins TRBV25-1 and TRBJ1-5; D gene uncertain. Germline-derived CDR1 and CDR2 are MGHDK and SYGVNS. Trimming cost V 3 bases and J 3 bases, with 15 bases left between them. CDR3 length: 16 amino acids. The CDR3: CASSDGVGGNNQPQHF. The CDR3 nucleotides are TGTGCCAGCAGTGACGGGGTTGGCGGGAACAATCAGCCCCAGCATTTT. Looking up the rest from reference TRBV25-1 and TRBJ1-5 gives the full variable domain: EADIYQTPRYLVIGTGKKITLECSQTMGHDKMYWYQQDPGMELHLIHYSYGVNSTEKGDLSSESTVSRIRTEHFPLTLESARPSHTSQYLCASSDGVGGNNQPQHFGDGTRLSIL.

Within the sample, this clone is large. V is TRBV6-5 and J is TRBJ1-3, with D maybe TRBD1 (5 bases). CDR1 MNHEY and CDR2 SVGAGI come from the germline V gene. The CDR3 is 13 residues long. With 0 bases removed from V and 8 bases from J, the gap between germline ends came to 8 bases. The CDR3 is CASSYSGDDTIYF. The DNA for the CDR3 is TGTGCCAGCAGTTACTCAGGGGACGACACCATATATTTT.

The gene calls are TRBV28 and TRBJ2-7; 7 bases map to TRBD2. The length of the CDR3 is 15 residues. CDR1 is MDHEN and CDR2 is SYDVKM in the germline V gene. Trimming removed 10 bases from V and 3 bases from J; junction bases left unmatched: 15. The CDR3 region has the DNA TGTGCCACCCGAGTTCGGGGGGAAGTATTCTACGAGCAGTACTTC. This sequence encodes CATRVRGEVFYEQYF.

The gene calls are TRBV5-8 and TRBJ2-5; 9 bases are shared with TRBD1. The junction had 3 bases not matched to a gene; V was cut back by 4 bases and J by 2 bases. This CDR3 has 14 residues. The germline CDR1 and CDR2 sequences are SGHTS and YDEGEE. DNA for the CDR3: TGTGCCAGCAGCGCAGGACAGGGGCAAGAGACCCAGTACTTC. Its translation is CASSAGQGQETQYF.

The chain employs TRBV15 and TRBJ2-3; D not resolved. Germline-derived CDR1 and CDR2 are LNHNV and YYDKDF (reference sequence). Between the trimmed V and J ends, which lost 0 bases and 1 base, there was a span of 5 bases. The CDR3 extends over 14 amino acids. The CDR3 nucleotides read TGTGCCACCAGCAGAGATCGTGGCACAGATACGCAGTATTTT. Translation gives CATSRDRGTDTQYF. Supplemented by reference TRBV15 and TRBJ2-3, the full variable domain reads DAMVIQNPRYQVTQFGKPVTLSCSQTLNHNVMYWYQQKSSQAPKLLFHYYDKDFNNEADTPDNFQSRRPNTSFCFLDIRSPGLGDTAMYLCATSRDRGTDTQYFGPGTRLTVL.

In its sample, this clone was seen a few times. The rearrangement links TRBV5-1 to TRBJ2-5; 10 bases fit TRBD2. CDR1 SGHRS and CDR2 YFSETQ come from the germline V gene. This CDR3 region has 15 residues. With V trimmed by 6 bases and J by 1 base, 6 bases remained unmatched. CDR3 bases: TGCGCCAGCACCGGGACTAGCGAGATCCAAGAGACCCAGTACTTC. It encodes CASTGTSEIQETQYF.